These 20 T cell receptor beta chains were all obtained from the same sample, sequenced in a study of blood T cells in healthy people across ages. PCR was performed a second time for roughly 7 to 12 cycles using a sample-barcoded 5' primer and a J-beta primer mix. TCRdb recomputed calls from the 5' RACE reads with MiXCR, one row per CDR3 protein. The sample holds 750,000 to 850,000 distinct CDR3 sequences, around a quarter seen once. The same data also went into a second study, on T cells of mothers and their children.

The sample comprised blood. These receptors were collected from a boy younger than 18 in good health.

Ten or more counts support this clonotype. The rearrangement uses TRBV7-3 and TRBJ2-3, with D unresolved. The CDR3 contains 12 residues. CDR1 and CDR2 from the germline V gene are SGHTA and FQGTGA. Trimming removed 6 bases at V and 8 bases at J, with 12 bases between. CDR3 DNA: TGTGCCAGCAGTTTGGATTCACCTACGCAGTATTTT. Its protein is CASSLDSPTQYF.

The V gene is TRBV7-8, the J gene TRBJ2-5, with D possibly being TRBD1 (5 bases). Germline-derived CDR1 and CDR2 are SGHVS and FQNEAQ. There are 16 residues in the CDR3. Deletions cut 1 base from V and 3 bases from J, with 15 bases between. This chain's CDR3 is CASSLGARVIKETQYF. For the CDR3, the DNA is TGTGCCAGCAGCTTAGGTGCCAGGGTCATAAAAGAGACCCAGTACTTC.

This clonotype was found a few times. The junction differs from germline at one of its ends, possibly a read error. The chain links TRBV9 to TRBJ2-5; D is unclear. In germline, CDR1 is SGDLS, CDR2 YYNGEE. The CDR3 contains 16 residues. CDR3 protein: CASSVASDQYQGTQYF. As DNA, the CDR3 is TGTGCCAGCAGCGTAGCCTCCGATCAGTACCAAGGGACCCAGTACTTC.

The J gene is TRBJ1-5, the V gene TRBV2; D not resolved. Germline CDR1 and CDR2: SNHLY and FYNNEI. The CDR3 contains 13 residues. Trimming left V 5 bases short and J 2 bases short, with 7 bases between. The CDR3 reads CASSRNGNQPQHF. For the CDR3, the DNA is TGTGCCAGCAGTCGGAACGGCAATCAGCCCCAGCATTTT.

In this sample, this clonotype turned up a few times. The chain uses TRBV20-1 and TRBJ2-7, with D perhaps TRBD1 (6 bases). Trimming removed 1 base from V and 2 bases from J, with 15 bases in between. Germline CDR1 DFQATT, CDR2 SNEGSKA (reference sequence). The CDR3 extends over 15 amino acids. CDR3 nucleotide sequence: TGCAGTGCTAGAGCCCGGCTCGGGACACCCTACGAGCAGTACTTC. The encoded protein is CSARARLGTPYEQYF.

The sample holds a few counts of this clonotype. The chain recombines TRBV7-2 with TRBJ1-4; no clear D gene. Germline values: CDR1 SGHTA, CDR2 FQGNSA. Trimming removed 4 bases at V and 0 bases at J, with 15 bases between. The CDR3 is made up of 17 amino acids. The chain's CDR3 is CASSSTMLLATNEKLFF. As DNA, the CDR3 is TGTGCCAGCAGCTCAACAATGCTCCTTGCAACTAATGAAAAACTGTTTTTT.

This clonotype came up a few times. This rearrangement joins TRBV5-1 to TRBJ2-7, with D unresolved. Trimming removed 4 bases at V and 5 bases at J, with 25 bases between. The germline V gene has CDR1 SGHRS and CDR2 YFSETQ. This CDR3 comprises 17 residues. This CDR3 reads CASSIWPKANSRDEQYF. In DNA form, the CDR3 reads TGCGCCAGCAGCATCTGGCCCAAGGCTAATTCTCGGGACGAGCAGTACTTC.

This rearrangement joins TRBV7-2 to TRBJ2-7, with D unclear. V lost 4 bases, J lost 6 bases, and 10 bases lay in between. Germline V gene lookup returns CDR1 SGHTA and CDR2 FQGNSA. This CDR3 has 12 residues. The CDR3 nucleotides are TGTGCCAGCAGCTCGTACAGAAGCGAGCAGTACTTC. It encodes CASSSYRSEQYF.

A single count supports this clonotype. The rearrangement links TRBV7-2 to TRBJ1-6; D uncertain. The CDR3 covers 15 residues. Germline V gene sequence: CDR1 SGHTA, CDR2 FQGNSA. V was clipped by 1 base and J by 9 bases, with 13 bases between them. This chain's CDR3 is CASSLEVGLGSPLHF. CDR3 sequence (DNA): TGTGCCAGCAGCTTAGAGGTCGGACTTGGTTCACCCCTCCACTTT.

As regards this clonotype: This may be a read error, as it is one base from a much larger clone. The chain uses TRBV6-2 or TRBV6-3 and TRBJ2-1, with TRBD2 identical over 11 bases. The assigned J gene may be wrong: the sequence end matches TRBJ2-5 better. CDR1 is MNHEY and CDR2 is SVGEGT in the germline V gene. The CDR3 covers 14 residues. The CDR3 protein is CASSGTSGKETQYF. The CDR3 DNA is TGTGCCAGCAGCGGGACTAGCGGAAAAGAGACCCAGTACTTC.

The J gene is TRBJ1-1, the V gene TRBV5-1; 9 bases are shared with TRBD1. This CDR3 contains 15 residues. V shed 6 bases, J shed 0 bases, and the junction held 6 bases outside the gene matches. Germline loops: CDR1 SGHRS, CDR2 YFSETQ. CDR3 DNA: TGCGCCAGCAAGACAGGGGGGTACGTGAACACTGAAGCTTTCTTT. It translates to CASKTGGYVNTEAFF.

This sequence joins TRBV28 and TRBJ2-1, with 12 bases matching TRBD2. The CDR3 spans 14 residues. The ends lost 5 bases at V and 8 bases at J; junction bases unmatched: 4. Germline CDR1 and CDR2: MDHEN and SYDVKM. The DNA of the CDR3 is TGTGCCAGCAGTACTAGCGGGGGGTCCGATGAGCAGTTCTTC. It encodes CASSTSGGSDEQFF.

As to this clonotype: At one end, the junction sequence differs from germline, possibly due to a read error. V usage is TRBV11-2 and J usage is TRBJ2-7, with D perhaps TRBD1 (6 bases). The CDR3 is 16 amino acids. From germline, CDR1 is SGHAT and CDR2 FQNNGV. The CDR3 protein is CARSQGPEGGSYEQYF. The CDR3 nucleotides read TGTGCCCGCAGCCAGGGGCCCGAGGGTGGGTCCTACGAGCAGTACTTC.

The CDR3 region is CASSLMATSGGDTQYF. The CDR3 DNA is TGTGCCAGCAGCTTAATGGCGACTAGCGGAGGAGATACGCAGTATTTT. The V and J genes are TRBV7-3 and TRBJ2-3; TRBD2 matches 9 bases. The CDR3 consists of 16 residues. Losses at the gene ends were 1 base for V and 5 bases for J; bases not matched to a gene: 7. The germline V gene has CDR1 SGHTA and CDR2 FQGTGA.

Concerning this clonotype: One end of the junction varies from germline; a read error may be responsible. J is TRBJ2-1 and V is TRBV9; tentatively, D is TRBD2 (5 bases). The CDR3 has 14 amino acids. Germline V gene lookup returns CDR1 SGDLS and CDR2 YYNGEE. The DNA of the CDR3 is TGTGCCAGCACCGTAGGACTGGTCCCGGGGGAGCAGTTCTTC. Its protein is CASTVGLVPGEQFF.

The chain uses TRBV29-1 and TRBJ2-7, with D possibly TRBD1 on 7 matching bases. CDR3 length equals 16 residues. Germline values: CDR1 SQVTM, CDR2 ANQGSEA. The germline V and J ends were trimmed by 0 bases and 3 bases, with 18 bases remaining between them. This CDR3 is CSVEEGGGAGGYEQYF. As DNA, the CDR3 is TGCAGCGTTGAAGAGGGCGGAGGGGCAGGGGGCTACGAGCAGTACTTC.

This sequence joins TRBV5-1 and TRBJ1-6, with a weak D call TRBD1 (5 bases). CDR1 is SGHRS and CDR2 is YFSETQ in the germline V gene. The V end lost 4 bases, the J end lost 5 bases, and 13 bases lay between the germline ends. This CDR3 has 15 amino acids. This chain's CDR3 is CASSVDSGDNSPLHF. The DNA for the CDR3 is TGCGCCAGCAGCGTTGACAGCGGGGATAATTCACCCCTCCACTTT. The entire variable domain, with the rest obtained from reference TRBV5-1 and TRBJ1-6, is as follows: KAGVTQTPRYLIKTRGQQVTLSCSPISGHRSVSWYQQTPGQGLQFLFEYFSETQRNKGNFPGRFSGRQFSNSRSEMNVSTLELGDSALYLCASSVDSGDNSPLHFGNGTRLTVT.

CDR3: CASSLEDRGRYSNQPQHF. The CDR3 DNA reads TGTGCCAGCAGTTTAGAGGACAGGGGTCGATATAGCAATCAGCCCCAGCATTTT. The chain carries TRBV12-3 or TRBV12-4 and TRBJ1-5, with TRBD1 matching 9 bases. This CDR3 spans 18 amino acids. J gave up 0 bases and V 1 base, and 7 bases lay outside the gene matches.

This clonotype was observed a few times. The chain recombines TRBV4-1 with TRBJ2-7, with 9 bases identical to TRBD2. The germline gives CDR1 MGHRA, CDR2 YSYEKL. The junction had 13 bases not matched to a gene; V was cut back by 2 bases and J by 2 bases. The CDR3 consists of 18 residues. CDR3 coding DNA: TGCGCCAGCAGCCAAACCCCTTTGGCTAGCGGGACTACCTACGAGCAGTACTTC. It is translated as CASSQTPLASGTTYEQYF.

J is TRBJ2-7 and V is TRBV28; TRBD2 is a possible D gene (5 bases). The ends were cut back, 7 bases at V and 3 bases at J, with 13 bases in the middle. The CDR3 consists of 13 residues. The germline gives CDR1 MDHEN, CDR2 SYDVKM. CDR3 region: CASIGRDFYEQYF. The CDR3 nucleotides read TGTGCCAGCATCGGACGGGATTTCTACGAGCAGTACTTC.